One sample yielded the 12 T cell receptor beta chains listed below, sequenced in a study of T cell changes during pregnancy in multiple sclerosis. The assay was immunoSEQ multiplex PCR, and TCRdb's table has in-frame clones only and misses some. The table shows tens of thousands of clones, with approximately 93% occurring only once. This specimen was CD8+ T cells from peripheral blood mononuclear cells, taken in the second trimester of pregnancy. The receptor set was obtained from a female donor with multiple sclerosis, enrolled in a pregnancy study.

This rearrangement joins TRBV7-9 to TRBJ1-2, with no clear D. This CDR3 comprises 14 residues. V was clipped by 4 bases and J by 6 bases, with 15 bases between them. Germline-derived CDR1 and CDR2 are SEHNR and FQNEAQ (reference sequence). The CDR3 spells CASSSGLAPHGYTF. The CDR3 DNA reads TGTGCCAGCAGCTCCGGTTTAGCCCCTCATGGCTACACCTTC.

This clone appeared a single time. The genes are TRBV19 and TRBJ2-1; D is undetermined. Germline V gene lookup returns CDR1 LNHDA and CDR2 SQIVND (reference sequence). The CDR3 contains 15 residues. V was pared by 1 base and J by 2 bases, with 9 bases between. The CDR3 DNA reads TGTGCCAGTAGTATAGTGGATACTACCTACAATGAGCAGTTCTTC. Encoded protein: CASSIVDTTYNEQFF.

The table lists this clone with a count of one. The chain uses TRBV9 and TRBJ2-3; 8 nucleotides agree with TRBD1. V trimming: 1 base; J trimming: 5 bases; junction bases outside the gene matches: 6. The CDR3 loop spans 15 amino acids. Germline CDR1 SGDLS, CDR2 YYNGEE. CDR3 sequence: CASSVKGQGGDTQYF. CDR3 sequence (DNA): TGTGCCAGCAGCGTAAAAGGACAGGGAGGAGATACGCAGTATTTT.

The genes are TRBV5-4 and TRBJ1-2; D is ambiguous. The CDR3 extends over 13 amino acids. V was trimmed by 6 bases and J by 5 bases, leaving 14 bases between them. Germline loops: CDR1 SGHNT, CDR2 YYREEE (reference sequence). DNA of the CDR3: TGTGCCAGCAATCCAGTAGGCGGTTATGGCTACACCTTC. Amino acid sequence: CASNPVGGYGYTF. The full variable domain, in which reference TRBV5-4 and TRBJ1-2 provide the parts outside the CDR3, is ETGVTQSPTHLIKTRGQQVTLRCSSQSGHNTVSWYQQALGQGPQFIFQYYREEENGRGNFPPRFSGLQFPNYSSELNVNALELDDSALYLCASNPVGGYGYTFGSGTRLTVV.

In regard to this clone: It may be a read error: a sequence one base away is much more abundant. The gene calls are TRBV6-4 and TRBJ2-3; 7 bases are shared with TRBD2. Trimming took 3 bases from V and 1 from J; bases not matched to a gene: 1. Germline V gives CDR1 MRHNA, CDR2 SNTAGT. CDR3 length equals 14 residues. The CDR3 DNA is TGTGCCAGCAGTGATGCGGGAGGCACAGATACGCAGTATTTT. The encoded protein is CASSDAGGTDTQYF.

CDR3 DNA: TGTGCCAGCAGTGACAGACTTTTTTCCTACGAGCAGTACTTC. As protein: CASSDRLFSYEQYF. The rearrangement links TRBV28 to TRBJ2-7; tentative D call: TRBD1 (5 bases). Trimming removed 5 bases at V and 1 base at J, with 12 bases between. There are 14 residues in the CDR3. Per the germline V gene, CDR1 is MDHEN and CDR2 is SYDVKM.

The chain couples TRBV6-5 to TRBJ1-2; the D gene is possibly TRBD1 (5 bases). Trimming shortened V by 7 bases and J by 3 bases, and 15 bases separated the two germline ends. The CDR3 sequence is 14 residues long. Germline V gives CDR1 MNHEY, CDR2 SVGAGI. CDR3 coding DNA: TGTGCCAGCAAACCTTCAGGGATCTACTATGGCTACACCTTC. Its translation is CASKPSGIYYGYTF.

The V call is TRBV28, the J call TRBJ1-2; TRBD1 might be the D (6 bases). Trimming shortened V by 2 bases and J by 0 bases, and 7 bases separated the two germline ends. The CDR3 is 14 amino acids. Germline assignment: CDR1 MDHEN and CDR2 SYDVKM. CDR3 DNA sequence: TGTGCCAGCAGTTTACAGGGGACTAACTATGGCTACACCTTC. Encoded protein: CASSLQGTNYGYTF.

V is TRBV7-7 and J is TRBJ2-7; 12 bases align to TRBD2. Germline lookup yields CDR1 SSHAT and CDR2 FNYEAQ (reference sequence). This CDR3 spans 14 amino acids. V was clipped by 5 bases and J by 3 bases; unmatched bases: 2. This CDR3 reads CASSRTSGDYEQYF. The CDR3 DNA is TGTGCCAGCAGCCGGACTAGCGGGGACTACGAGCAGTACTTC.

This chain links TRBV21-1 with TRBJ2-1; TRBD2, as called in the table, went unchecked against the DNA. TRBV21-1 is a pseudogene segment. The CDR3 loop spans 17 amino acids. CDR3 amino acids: CAILLAGVPTTYNEQFF. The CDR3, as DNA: TGTGCCATACTACTAGCGGGAGTCCCCACGACCTACAATGAGCAGTTCTTC.

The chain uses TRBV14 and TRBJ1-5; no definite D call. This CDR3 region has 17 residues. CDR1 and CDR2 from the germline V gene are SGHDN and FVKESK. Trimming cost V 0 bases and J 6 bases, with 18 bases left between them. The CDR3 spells CASSQDLRDSGFQPQHF. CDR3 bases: TGTGCCAGCAGCCAAGATCTACGCGACTCCGGATTTCAGCCCCAGCATTTT.

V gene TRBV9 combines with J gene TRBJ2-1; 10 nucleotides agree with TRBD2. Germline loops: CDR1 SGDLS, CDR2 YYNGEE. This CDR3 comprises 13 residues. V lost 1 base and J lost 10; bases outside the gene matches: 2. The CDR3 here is CASSVLLAGEQFF. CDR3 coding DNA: TGTGCCAGCAGCGTACTACTAGCGGGAGAGCAGTTCTTC.